The T cell receptor (beta chain) described here comes from a study of T cells expressing NK-cell markers. The CDR3 consists of 14 residues. Germline V gene data show CDR1 as SGHAT and CDR2 as FQNNGV. No DNA is given; TCRdb re-called the 5' RACE reads and lists each CDR3 protein once. This table holds about 460,000 distinct CDR3 sequences. The origin of this receptor is a woman in her forties or fifties in good health. The chain recombines TRBV11-2 with TRBJ2-3. The specimen sequenced was blood T cells: a sorted CD56 or NKG2C T cell subset, CD4+ or CD8+ T cells, or bulk PBMC T cells (not recorded which). This chain's CDR3 is CASSYDVLTDTQYF.